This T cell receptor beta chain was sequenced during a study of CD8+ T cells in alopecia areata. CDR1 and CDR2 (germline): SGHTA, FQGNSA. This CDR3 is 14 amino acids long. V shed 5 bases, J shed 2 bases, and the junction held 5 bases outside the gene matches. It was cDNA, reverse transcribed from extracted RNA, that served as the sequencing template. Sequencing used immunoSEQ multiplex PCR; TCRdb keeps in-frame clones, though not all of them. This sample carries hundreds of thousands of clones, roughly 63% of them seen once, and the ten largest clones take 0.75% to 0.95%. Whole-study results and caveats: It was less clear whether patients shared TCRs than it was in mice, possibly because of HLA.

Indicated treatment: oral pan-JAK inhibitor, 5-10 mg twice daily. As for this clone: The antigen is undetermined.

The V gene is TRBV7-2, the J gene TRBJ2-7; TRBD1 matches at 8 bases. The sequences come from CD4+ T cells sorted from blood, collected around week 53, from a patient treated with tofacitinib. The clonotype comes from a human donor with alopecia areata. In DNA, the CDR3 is TGTGCCAGCAGCCCGCAGGGGGCAGCCTACGAGCAGTACTTC. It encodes CASSPQGAAYEQYF.